This T cell receptor (beta chain) derives from a study of T cell responses to AZD1222 COVID-19 vaccine. Study background: Recipients boosted at about 4 weeks or about 12 weeks are pooled.

Repertoires were generated with immunoSEQ multiplex PCR, while TCRdb's copy carries only in-frame clones and drops some. This table holds roughly 110,000 clones, around 90% found once. Points on this clone: The antigen is undetermined.

Overall study findings and caveats: Nearly half of spike-specific TCRs reportedly target variant regions that are unmutated in the B.1.351 and B.1.1.7 variants. Regions 160-218 and 743-854 held dominance among vaccine-associated CD4 TCRs, which spanned spike. Two AZD1222 administrations were followed by greater Spike-specific TCR breadth and depth.

In germline, CDR1 is SGHRS, CDR2 YFSETQ. Trimming cost V 0 bases and J 7 bases, with 13 bases left between them. The CDR3 loop spans 14 amino acids. The rearrangement uses TRBV5-1 and TRBJ1-2; perhaps TRBD1 as D (6 bases). The source was peripheral blood, collected on day 0 of AZD1222 vaccination. The receptor comes from an adult in good health. CDR3 amino acids: CASSLVAGVSGYTF. The CDR3 DNA is TGCGCCAGCAGCTTGGTGGCAGGGGTGTCTGGCTACACCTTC.